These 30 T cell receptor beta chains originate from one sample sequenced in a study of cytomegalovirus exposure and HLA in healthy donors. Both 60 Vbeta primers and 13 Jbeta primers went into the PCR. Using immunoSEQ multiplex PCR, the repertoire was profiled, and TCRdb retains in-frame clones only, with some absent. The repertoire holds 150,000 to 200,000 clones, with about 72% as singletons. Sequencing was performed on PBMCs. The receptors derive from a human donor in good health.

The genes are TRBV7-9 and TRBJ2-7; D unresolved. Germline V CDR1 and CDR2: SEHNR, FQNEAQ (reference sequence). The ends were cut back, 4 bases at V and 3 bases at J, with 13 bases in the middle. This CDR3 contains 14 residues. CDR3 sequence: CASSSPMARYEQYF. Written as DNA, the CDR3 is TGTGCCAGCAGCTCGCCCATGGCTCGCTACGAGCAGTACTTC.

The chain's CDR3 is CASSQLWQGAYTEAFF. CDR3 sequence (DNA): TGTGCCAGCAGCCAATTGTGGCAGGGGGCGTACACTGAAGCTTTCTTT. V gene TRBV16 combines with J gene TRBJ1-1; 8 positions agree with TRBD1. Germline CDR1 KGHSY, CDR2 FQNENV. Unmatched junction bases numbered 7, after V lost 1 base and J lost 3 bases. The length of the CDR3 is 16 residues.

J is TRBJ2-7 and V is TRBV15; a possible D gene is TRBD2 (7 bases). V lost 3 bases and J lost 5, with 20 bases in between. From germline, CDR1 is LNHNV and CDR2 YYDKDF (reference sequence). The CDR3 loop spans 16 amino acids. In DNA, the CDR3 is TGTGCCACCAGCAGTTTCGGCCGGGGGGCCCGTCACGAGCAGTACTTC. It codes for CATSSFGRGARHEQYF.

The CDR3 loop is CASSRTLAAQETQYF. CDR3 coding DNA: TGCGCCAGCAGTCGAACTCTAGCGGCACAAGAGACCCAGTACTTC. The chain joins TRBV4-1 to TRBJ2-5; 7 bases match TRBD2. The ends lost 6 bases at V and 2 bases at J; junction bases unmatched: 9. Germline values: CDR1 MGHRA, CDR2 YSYEKL. The CDR3 covers 15 residues.

The CDR3 DNA sequence: TGTGCCATCAGTGCAACCGTGCGGTCAGGGGAATCAAGAGTCCCGGGAAACACCATATATTTT. Protein product: CAISATVRSGESRVPGNTIYF. V usage is TRBV10-3 and J usage is TRBJ1-3, with D tentatively TRBD1 (6 bases). In germline, CDR1 is ENHRY, CDR2 SYGVKD. The CDR3 runs to 21 residues. V lost 4 bases, J lost 4 bases, and 32 bases lay in between.

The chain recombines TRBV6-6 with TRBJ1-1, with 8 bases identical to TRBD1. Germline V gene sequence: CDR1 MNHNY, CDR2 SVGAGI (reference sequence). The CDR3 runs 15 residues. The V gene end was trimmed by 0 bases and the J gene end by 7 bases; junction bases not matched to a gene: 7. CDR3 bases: TGTGCCAGCAGTTACTCCCGACAGGGGACTAATGAAGCTTTCTTT. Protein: CASSYSRQGTNEAFF.

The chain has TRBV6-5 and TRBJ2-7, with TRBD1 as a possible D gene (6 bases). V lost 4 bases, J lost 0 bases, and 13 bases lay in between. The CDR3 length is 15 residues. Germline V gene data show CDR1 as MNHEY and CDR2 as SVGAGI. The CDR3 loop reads CASSLQGHPSYEQYF. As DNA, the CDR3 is TGTGCCAGCAGTTTACAGGGTCACCCCTCCTACGAGCAGTACTTC.

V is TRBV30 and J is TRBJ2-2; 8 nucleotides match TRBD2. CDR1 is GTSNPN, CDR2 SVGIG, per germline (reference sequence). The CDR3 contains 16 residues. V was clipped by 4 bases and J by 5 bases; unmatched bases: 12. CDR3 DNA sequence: TGTGCCTGGATACCTCGATCGGGACTAGTAACCGGGGAGCTGTTTTTT. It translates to CAWIPRSGLVTGELFF.

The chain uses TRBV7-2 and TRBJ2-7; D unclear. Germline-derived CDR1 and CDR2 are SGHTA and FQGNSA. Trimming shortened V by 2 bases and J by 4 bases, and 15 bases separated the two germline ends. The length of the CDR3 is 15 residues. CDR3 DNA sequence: TGTGCCAGCAGCTTACTTCTTGGTGCGGCTTACGAGCAGTACTTC. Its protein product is CASSLLLGAAYEQYF.

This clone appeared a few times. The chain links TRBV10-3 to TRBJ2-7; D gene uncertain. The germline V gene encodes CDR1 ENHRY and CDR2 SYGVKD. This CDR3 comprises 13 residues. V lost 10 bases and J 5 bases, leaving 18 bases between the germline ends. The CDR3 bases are TGTGCCACCCGGTTTTTCGAAACCGACGAGCAGTACTTC. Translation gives CATRFFETDEQYF.

CDR3 DNA sequence: TGCGCCAGCAGTGAACAGCCCGGGGAGCTGTTTTTT. It codes for CASSEQPGELFF. The chain combines TRBV10-1 with TRBJ2-2; D remains unclear. The CDR3 runs 12 residues. Trimming cost V 3 bases and J 6 bases, with 5 bases left between them. Germline CDR1 is WNHNN and CDR2 is SYGVQD (reference sequence).

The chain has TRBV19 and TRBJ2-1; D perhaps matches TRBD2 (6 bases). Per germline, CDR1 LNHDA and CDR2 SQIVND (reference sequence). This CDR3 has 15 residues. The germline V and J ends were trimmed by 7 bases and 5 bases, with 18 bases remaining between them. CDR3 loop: CASTMRAGLNNEQFF. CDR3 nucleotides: TGTGCCAGTACCATGAGGGCGGGACTTAACAATGAGCAGTTCTTC.

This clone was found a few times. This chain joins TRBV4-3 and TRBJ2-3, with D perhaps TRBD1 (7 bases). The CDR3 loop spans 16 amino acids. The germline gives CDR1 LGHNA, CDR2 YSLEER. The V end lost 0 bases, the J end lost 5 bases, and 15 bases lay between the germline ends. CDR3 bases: TGCGCCAGCAGCCAAGATCCAGGGGGGCATGGAGATACGCAGTATTTT. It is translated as CASSQDPGGHGDTQYF.

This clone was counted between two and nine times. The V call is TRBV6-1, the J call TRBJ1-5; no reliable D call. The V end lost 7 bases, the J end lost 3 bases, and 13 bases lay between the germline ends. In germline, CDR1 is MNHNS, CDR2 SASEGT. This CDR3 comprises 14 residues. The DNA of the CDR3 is TGTGCCAGCATTACAGCGGGGAACAATCAGCCCCAGCATTTT. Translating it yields CASITAGNNQPQHF.

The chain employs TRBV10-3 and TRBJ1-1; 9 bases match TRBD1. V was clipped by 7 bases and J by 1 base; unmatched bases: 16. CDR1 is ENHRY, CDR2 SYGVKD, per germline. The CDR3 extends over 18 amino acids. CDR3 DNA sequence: TGTGCCATCAATAATCTAGCCGGGACAGGGACGGGGAACACTGAAGCTTTCTTT. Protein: CAINNLAGTGTGNTEAFF.

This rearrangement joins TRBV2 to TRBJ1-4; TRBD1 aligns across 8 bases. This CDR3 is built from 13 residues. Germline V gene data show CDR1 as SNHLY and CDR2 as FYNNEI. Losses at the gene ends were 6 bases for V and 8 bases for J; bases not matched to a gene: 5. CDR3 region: CASRATGGEKLFF. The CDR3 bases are TGTGCCAGCAGGGCTACAGGGGGAGAAAAACTGTTTTTT.

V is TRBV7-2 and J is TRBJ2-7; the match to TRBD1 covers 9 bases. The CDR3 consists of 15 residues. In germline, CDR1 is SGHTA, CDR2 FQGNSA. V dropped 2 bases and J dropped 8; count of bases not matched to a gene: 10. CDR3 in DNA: TGTGCCAGCAGCTTAACGAGTGGACAGGGGTCGCAGCAGTACTTC. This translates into CASSLTSGQGSQQYF.

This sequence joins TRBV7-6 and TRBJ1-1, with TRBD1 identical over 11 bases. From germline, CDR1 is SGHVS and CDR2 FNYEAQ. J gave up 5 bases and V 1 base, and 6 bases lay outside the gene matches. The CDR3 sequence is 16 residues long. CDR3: CASSLEGGTGGTEAFF. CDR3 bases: TGTGCCAGCAGCTTAGAGGGGGGGACAGGGGGGACTGAAGCTTTCTTT.

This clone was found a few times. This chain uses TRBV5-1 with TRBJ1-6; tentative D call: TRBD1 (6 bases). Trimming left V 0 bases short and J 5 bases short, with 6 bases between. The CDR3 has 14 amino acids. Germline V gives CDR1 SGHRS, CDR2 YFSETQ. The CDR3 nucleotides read TGCGCCAGCAGCTTGGACAGGGATAATTCACCCCTCCACTTT. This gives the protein CASSLDRDNSPLHF.

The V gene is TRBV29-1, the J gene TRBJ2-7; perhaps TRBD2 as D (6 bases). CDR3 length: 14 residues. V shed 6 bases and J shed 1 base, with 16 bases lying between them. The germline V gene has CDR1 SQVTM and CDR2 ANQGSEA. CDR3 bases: TGCAGCGTCGGGGTCGCGGCGGGATCCTACGAGCAGTACTTC. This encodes CSVGVAAGSYEQYF.

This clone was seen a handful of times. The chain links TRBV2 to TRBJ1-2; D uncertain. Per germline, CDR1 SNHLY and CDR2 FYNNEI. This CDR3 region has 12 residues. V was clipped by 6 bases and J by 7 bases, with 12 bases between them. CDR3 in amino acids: CASRDGLGGYTF. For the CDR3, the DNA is TGTGCCAGCAGGGACGGACTTGGTGGCTACACCTTC. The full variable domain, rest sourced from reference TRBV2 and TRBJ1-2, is EPEVTQTPSHQVTQMGQEVILRCVPISNHLYFYWYRQILGQKVEFLVSFYNNEISEKSEIFDDQFSVERPDGSNFTLKIRSTKLEDSAMYFCASRDGLGGYTFGSGTRLTVV.

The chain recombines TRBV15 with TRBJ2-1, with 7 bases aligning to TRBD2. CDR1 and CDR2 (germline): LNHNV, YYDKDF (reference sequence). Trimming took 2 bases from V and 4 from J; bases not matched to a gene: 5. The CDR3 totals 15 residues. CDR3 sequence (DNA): TGTGCCACCAGCAGACCGGGACTACCATACAATGAGCAGTTCTTC. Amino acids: CATSRPGLPYNEQFF.

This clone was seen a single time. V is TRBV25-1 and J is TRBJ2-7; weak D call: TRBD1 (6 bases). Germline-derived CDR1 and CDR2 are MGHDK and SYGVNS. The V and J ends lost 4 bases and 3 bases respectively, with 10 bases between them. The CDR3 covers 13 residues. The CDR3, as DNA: TGTGCCAGCAGTGTGGCAGGGGTCTACGAGCAGTACTTC. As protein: CASSVAGVYEQYF.

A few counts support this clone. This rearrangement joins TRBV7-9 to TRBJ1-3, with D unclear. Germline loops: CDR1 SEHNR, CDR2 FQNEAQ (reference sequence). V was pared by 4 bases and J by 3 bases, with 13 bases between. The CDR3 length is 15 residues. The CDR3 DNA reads TGTGCCAGCAGCTCCACGACGGCGGGTGGAAACACCATATATTTT. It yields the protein CASSSTTAGGNTIYF.

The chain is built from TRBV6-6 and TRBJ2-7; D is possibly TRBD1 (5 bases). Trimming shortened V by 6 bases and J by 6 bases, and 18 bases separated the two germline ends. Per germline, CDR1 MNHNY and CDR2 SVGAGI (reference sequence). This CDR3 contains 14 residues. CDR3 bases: TGTGCCAGCAGCCACTCTGACAGCCGGCGCGAGCAGTACTTC. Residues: CASSHSDSRREQYF.

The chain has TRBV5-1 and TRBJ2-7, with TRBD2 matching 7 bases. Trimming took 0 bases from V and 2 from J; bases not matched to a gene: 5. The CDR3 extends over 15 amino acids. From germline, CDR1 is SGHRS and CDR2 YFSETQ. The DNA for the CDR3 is TGCGCCAGCAGCTTGGCCTCGGGGGGAACCTACGAGCAGTACTTC. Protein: CASSLASGGTYEQYF.

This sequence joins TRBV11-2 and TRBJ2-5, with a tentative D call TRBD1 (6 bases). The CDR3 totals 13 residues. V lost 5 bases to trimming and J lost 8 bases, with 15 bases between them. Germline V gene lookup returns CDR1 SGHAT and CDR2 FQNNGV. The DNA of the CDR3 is TGTGCCAGCAGCCAACAAGTTGGGGGCACCCAGTACTTC. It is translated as CASSQQVGGTQYF.

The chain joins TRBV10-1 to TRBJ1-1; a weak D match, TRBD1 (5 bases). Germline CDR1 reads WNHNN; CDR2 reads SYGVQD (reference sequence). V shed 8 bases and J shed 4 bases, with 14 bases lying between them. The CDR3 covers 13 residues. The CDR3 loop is CASQGARGTEAFF. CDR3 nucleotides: TGCGCCAGCCAGGGAGCGCGGGGCACTGAAGCTTTCTTT.

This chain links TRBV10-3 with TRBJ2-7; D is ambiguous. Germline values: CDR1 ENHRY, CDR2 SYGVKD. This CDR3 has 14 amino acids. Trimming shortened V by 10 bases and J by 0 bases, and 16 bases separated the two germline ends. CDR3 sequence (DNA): TGTGCCACCGGCAAGACACAAACCTCCTACGAGCAGTACTTC. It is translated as CATGKTQTSYEQYF.

CDR3 sequence (DNA): TGTGCCAGTAGTTCTCCTCGAAGCTCTCGGGGGACGAGGGAGCAGTACTTC. Translated, it gives CASSSPRSSRGTREQYF. The rearrangement uses TRBV19 and TRBJ2-7; possibly TRBD2 for D (6 bases). CDR3 length equals 17 residues. V lost 5 bases to trimming and J lost 7 bases, with 27 bases between them. CDR1 is LNHDA and CDR2 is SQIVND in the germline V gene (reference sequence).